A single sample is the source of the 6 T cell receptor beta chains below, sequenced in a study of T cells in Graves' hyperthyroidism and ophthalmopathy. Amplified TCR beta CDR3 regions came from RNA transcripts. The HTBI set primed first-round TCR CDR3 RT-PCR. Each CDR3 protein gets one entry after TCRdb re-called the multiplex PCR reads with MiXCR. The table includes fewer than 450,000 distinct CDR3 sequences, approximately 14% detected once. Sequenced material: blood. All receptors come from a woman between 55 and 75 years old with Graves' ophthalmopathy.

J is TRBJ2-6 and V is TRBV19, with D possibly matching TRBD2 (5 bases). The CDR3 is 17 amino acids. V lost 7 bases and J lost 1, with 17 bases in between. Germline V CDR1 and CDR2: LNHDA, SQIVND (reference sequence). The CDR3 DNA sequence: TGTGCCAGTATGTTGGACTCGGCCTTGTCTGGGGCCAACGTCCTGACTTTC. It is translated as CASMLDSALSGANVLTF.

This clonotype was observed at least ten times. The chain links TRBV5-1 to TRBJ2-3, with D uncertain. This CDR3 comprises 14 residues. V was pared by 0 bases and J by 4 bases, with 9 bases between. Germline CDR1 and CDR2: SGHRS and YFSETQ. The CDR3 loop reads CASSLGFRADTQYF. The CDR3 nucleotides are TGCGCCAGCAGCTTGGGATTTAGGGCAGATACGCAGTATTTT. Full variable domain (missing parts from reference TRBV5-1 and TRBJ2-3): KAGVTQTPRYLIKTRGQQVTLSCSPISGHRSVSWYQQTPGQGLQFLFEYFSETQRNKGNFPGRFSGRQFSNSRSEMNVSTLELGDSALYLCASSLGFRADTQYFGPGTRLTVL.

This clonotype has just a few counts. The DNA for the CDR3 is TGCAGCGTTGAAGATAGGGGAACTAGCGACGAGCAGTACTTC. Protein: CSVEDRGTSDEQYF. This rearrangement joins TRBV29-1 to TRBJ2-7; 7 bases line up with TRBD2. The CDR3 runs 14 residues. Germline values: CDR1 SQVTM, CDR2 ANQGSEA. V was clipped by 0 bases and J by 5 bases; unmatched bases: 7.

The rearrangement joins TRBV20-1 to TRBJ1-2; D unclear. The CDR3 consists of 12 residues. V was pared by 0 bases and J by 8 bases, with 10 bases between. Germline CDR1 and CDR2: DFQATT and SNEGSKA (reference sequence). CDR3 sequence: CSAREDHLGYTF. CDR3 bases: TGCAGTGCTAGAGAGGACCATCTGGGCTACACCTTC.

Ten or more counts support this clonotype. The CDR3: CASSEVDQETQYF. The CDR3 nucleotides are TGTGCCAGCAGTGAGGTCGACCAAGAGACCCAGTACTTC. The chain is built from TRBV2 and TRBJ2-5; D is unresolved. Trimming shortened V by 3 bases and J by 0 bases, and 5 bases separated the two germline ends. CDR3 length equals 13 residues. Germline CDR1 reads SNHLY; CDR2 reads FYNNEI.

V usage is TRBV7-9 and J usage is TRBJ2-7; tentative D call: TRBD2 (5 bases). V was pared by 5 bases and J by 2 bases, with 13 bases between. CDR1 and CDR2 (germline): SEHNR, FQNEAQ (reference sequence). CDR3 length equals 14 residues. CDR3 sequence reads: CASSPWESTYEQYF. The CDR3 nucleotides read TGTGCCAGCAGCCCGTGGGAGAGTACCTACGAGCAGTACTTC.